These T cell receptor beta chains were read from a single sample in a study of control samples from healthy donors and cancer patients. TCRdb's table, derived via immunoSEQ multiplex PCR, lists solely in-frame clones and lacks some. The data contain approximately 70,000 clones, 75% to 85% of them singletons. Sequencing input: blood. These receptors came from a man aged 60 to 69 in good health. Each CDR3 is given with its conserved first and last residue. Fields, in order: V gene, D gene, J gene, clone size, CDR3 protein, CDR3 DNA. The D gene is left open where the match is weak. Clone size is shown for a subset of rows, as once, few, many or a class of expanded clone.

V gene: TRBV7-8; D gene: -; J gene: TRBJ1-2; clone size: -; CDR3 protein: CASSLDLRRYTF; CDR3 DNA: TGTGCCAGCAGCTTAGATTTGCGGAGGTACACCTTC
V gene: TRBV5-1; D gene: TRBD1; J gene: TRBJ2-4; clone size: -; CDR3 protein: CASSASQTGGKNIQYF; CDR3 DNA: TGCGCCAGCAGCGCCAGCCAGACAGGGGGCAAAAACATTCAGTACTTC
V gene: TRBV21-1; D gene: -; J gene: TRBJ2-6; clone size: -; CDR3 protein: CASSPPGQGDLWANVLTF; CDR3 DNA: TGTGCCAGCAGCCCCCCGGGACAGGGTGATCTCTGGGCCAACGTCCTGACTTTC
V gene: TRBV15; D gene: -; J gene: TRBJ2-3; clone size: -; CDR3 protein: CATSRDNSDTQYF; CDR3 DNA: TGTGCCACCAGCAGAGATAACTCAGATACGCAGTATTTT
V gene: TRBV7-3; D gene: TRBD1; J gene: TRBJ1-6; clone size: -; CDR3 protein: CASSPGTGGNSPLHF; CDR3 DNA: TGTGCCAGCAGCCCCGGGACAGGGGGGAATTCACCCCTCCACTTT
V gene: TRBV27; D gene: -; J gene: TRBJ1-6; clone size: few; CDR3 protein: CASSLTGVSYNSPLHF; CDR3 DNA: TGTGCCAGCAGTCTGACGGGCGTTTCCTATAATTCACCCCTCCACTTT
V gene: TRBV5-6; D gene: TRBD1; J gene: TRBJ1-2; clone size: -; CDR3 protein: CASSAGQGARGYTF; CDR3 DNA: TGTGCCAGCAGCGCTGGACAGGGGGCGCGGGGCTACACCTTC
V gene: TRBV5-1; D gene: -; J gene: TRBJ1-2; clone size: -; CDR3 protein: CASSLALMPLYGYTF; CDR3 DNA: TGCGCCAGCAGCTTGGCTCTTATGCCACTCTATGGCTACACCTTC
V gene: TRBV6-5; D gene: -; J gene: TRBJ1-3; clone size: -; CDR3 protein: CASSYSMGPSGNTIYF; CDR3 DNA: TGTGCCAGCAGTTACTCGATGGGCCCCTCTGGAAACACCATATATTTT
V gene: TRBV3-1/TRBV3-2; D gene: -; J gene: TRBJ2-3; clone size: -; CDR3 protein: CASSQYDTQYF; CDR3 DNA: TGTGCCAGCAGCCAGTATGATACGCAGTATTTT
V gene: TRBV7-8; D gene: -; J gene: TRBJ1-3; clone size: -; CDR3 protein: CASRAHNSPSGNTIYF; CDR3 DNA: TGTGCCAGCAGGGCTCACAACAGCCCTTCTGGAAACACCATATATTTT
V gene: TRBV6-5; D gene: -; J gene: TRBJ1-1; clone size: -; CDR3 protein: CASGGQGTEAFF; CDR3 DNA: TGTGCCAGCGGGGGGCAGGGCACTGAAGCTTTCTTT
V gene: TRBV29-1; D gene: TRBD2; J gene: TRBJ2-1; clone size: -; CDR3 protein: CSVDLTSGSEQFF; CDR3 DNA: TGCAGCGTTGATCTCACTAGCGGGAGTGAGCAGTTCTTC
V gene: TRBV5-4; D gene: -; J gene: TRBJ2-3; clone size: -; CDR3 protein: CASSLRGAGDTQYF; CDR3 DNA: TGTGCCAGCAGCTTGAGGGGCGCGGGAGATACGCAGTATTTT
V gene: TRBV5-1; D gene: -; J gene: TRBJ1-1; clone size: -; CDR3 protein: CASKGEPENTEAFF; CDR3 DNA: TGCGCCAGCAAAGGAGAACCAGAGAACACTGAAGCTTTCTTT
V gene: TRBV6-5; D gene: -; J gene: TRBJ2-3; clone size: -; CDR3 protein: CASKPGPARADTQYF; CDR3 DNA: TGTGCCAGCAAACCGGGCCCCGCAAGGGCAGATACGCAGTATTTT
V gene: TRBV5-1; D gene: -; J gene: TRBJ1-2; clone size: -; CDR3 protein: CASRGMNYGYTF; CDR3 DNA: TGCGCCAGCAGGGGGATGAACTATGGCTACACCTTC
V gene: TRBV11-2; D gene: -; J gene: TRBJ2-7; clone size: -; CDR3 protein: CASSLVGPPYEQYF; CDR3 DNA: TGTGCCAGCAGCTTAGTAGGCCCACCCTACGAGCAGTACTTC